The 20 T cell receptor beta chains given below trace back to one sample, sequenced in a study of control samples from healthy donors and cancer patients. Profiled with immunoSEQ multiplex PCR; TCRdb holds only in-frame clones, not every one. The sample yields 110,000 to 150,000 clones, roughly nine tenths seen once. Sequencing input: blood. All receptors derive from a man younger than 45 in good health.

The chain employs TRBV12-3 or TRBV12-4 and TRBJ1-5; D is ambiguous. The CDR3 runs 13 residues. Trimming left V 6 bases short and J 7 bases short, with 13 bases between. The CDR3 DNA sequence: TGTGCCAGCAGCCCCGGACGGGCCCAGCCCCAGCATTTT. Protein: CASSPGRAQPQHF.

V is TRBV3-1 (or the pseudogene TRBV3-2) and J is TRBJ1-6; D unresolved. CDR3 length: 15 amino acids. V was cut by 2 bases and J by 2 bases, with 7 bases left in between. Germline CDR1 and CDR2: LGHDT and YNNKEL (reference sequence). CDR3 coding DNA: TGTGCCAGCAGCCAAAAGGGTACCTATAATTCACCCCTCCACTTT. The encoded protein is CASSQKGTYNSPLHF.

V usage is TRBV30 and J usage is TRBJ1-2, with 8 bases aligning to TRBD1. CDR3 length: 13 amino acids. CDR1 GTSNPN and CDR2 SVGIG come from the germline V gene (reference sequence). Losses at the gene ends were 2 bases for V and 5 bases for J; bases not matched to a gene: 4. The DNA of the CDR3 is TGTGCCTGGAGTCCCGACAGGGGATATGGCTACACCTTC. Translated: CAWSPDRGYGYTF.

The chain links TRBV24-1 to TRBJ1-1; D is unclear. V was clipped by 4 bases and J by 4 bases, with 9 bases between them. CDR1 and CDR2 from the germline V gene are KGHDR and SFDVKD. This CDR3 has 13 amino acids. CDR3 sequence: CATSDPAITEAFF. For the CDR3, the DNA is TGTGCCACCAGTGACCCGGCGATCACTGAAGCTTTCTTT.

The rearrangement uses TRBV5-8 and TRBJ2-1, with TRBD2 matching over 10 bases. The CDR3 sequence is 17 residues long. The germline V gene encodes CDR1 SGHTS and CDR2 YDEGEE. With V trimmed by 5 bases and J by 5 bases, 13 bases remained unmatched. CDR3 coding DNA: TGTGCCAGCAGTCAAAGGGGAGCGGGAGGGCCGGACAATGAGCAGTTCTTC. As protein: CASSQRGAGGPDNEQFF.

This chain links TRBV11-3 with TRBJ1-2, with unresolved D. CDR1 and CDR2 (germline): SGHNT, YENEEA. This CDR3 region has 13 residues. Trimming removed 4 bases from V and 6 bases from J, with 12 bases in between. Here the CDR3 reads CASSSASGHGYTF. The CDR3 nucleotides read TGTGCCAGCAGCTCAGCATCCGGCCATGGCTACACCTTC.

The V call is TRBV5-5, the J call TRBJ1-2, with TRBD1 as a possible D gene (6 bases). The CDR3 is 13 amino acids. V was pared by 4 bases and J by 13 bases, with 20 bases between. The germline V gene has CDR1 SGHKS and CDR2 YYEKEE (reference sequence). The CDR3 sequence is CASSRGGQGILTF. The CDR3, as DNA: TGTGCCAGCAGCCGAGGGGGGCAGGGGATTCTCACCTTC. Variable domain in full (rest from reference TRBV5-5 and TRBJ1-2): DAGVTQSPTHLIKTRGQQVTLRCSPISGHKSVSWYQQVLGQGPQFIFQYYEKEERGRGNFPDRFSARQFPNYSSELNVNALLLGDSALYLCASSRGGQGILTFGSGTRLTVV.

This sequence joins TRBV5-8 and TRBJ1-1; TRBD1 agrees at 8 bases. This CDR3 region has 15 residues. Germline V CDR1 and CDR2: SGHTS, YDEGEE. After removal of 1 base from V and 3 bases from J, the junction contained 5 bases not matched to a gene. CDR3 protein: CASSLYRGADTEAFF. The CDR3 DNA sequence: TGTGCCAGCAGCTTGTACAGGGGGGCCGACACTGAAGCTTTCTTT.

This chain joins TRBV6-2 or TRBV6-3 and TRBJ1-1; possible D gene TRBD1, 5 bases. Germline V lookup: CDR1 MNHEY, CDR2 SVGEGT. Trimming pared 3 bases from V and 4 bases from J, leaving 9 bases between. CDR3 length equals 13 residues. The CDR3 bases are TGTGCCAGCAGTTATATGGGGGGCACTGAAGCTTTCTTT. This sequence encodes CASSYMGGTEAFF.

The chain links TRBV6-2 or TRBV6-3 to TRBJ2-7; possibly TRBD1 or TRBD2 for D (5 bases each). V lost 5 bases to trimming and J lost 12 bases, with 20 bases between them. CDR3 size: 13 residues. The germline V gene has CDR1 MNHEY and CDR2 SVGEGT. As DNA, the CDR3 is TGTGCCAGCAGTCTTATGGGACCTACACAATCGTACTTC. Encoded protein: CASSLMGPTQSYF.

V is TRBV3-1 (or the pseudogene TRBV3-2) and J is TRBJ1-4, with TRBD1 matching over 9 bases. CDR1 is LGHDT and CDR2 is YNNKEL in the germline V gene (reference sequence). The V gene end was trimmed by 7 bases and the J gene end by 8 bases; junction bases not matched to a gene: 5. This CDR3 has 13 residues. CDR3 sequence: CASKGTGQEKLFF. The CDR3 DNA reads TGTGCCAGCAAGGGGACAGGGCAGGAAAAACTGTTTTTT.

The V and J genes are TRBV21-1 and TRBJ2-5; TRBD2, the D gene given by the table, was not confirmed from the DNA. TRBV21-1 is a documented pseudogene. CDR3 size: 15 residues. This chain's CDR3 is CASSATNWFEETQYF. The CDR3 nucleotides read TGTGCCAGCAGCGCTACTAACTGGTTCGAAGAGACCCAGTACTTC.

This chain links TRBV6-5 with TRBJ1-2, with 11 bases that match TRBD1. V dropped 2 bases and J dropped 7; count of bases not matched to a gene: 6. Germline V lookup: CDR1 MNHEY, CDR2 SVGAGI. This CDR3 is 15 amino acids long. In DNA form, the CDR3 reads TGTGCCAGCAGTTACCATCGGGACAGGGGGATTGGCTACACCTTC. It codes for CASSYHRDRGIGYTF.

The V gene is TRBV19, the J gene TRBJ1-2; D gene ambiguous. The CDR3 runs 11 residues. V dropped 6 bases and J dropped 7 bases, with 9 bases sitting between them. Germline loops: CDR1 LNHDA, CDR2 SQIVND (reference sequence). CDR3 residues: CASRSGGGYTF. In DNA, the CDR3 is TGTGCCAGTAGGAGTGGAGGTGGCTACACCTTC. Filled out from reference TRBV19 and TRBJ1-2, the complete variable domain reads DGGITQSPKYLFRKEGQNVTLSCEQNLNHDAMYWYRQDPGQGLRLIYYSQIVNDFQKGDIAEGYSVSREKKESFPLTVTSAQKNPTAFYLCASRSGGGYTFGSGTRLTVV.

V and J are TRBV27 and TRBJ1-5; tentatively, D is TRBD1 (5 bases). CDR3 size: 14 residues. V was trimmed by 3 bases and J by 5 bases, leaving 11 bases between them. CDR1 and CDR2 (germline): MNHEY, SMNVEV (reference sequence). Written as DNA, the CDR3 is TGTGCCAGCAGTTTTAGGGGAACGTATCAGCCCCAGCATTTT. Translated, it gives CASSFRGTYQPQHF.

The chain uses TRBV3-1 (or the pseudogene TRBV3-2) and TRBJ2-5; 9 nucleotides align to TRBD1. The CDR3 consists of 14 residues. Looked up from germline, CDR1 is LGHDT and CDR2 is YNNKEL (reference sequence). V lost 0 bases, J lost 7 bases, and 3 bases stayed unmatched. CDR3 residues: CASSQEQGAGTQYF. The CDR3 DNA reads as TGTGCCAGCAGCCAAGAACAGGGGGCGGGGACCCAGTACTTC.

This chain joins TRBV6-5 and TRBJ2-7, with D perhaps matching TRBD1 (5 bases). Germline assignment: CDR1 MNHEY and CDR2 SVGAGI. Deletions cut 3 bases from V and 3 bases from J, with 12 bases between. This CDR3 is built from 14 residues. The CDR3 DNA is TGTGCCAGCAGTTATTCCGATGACAGCTACGAGCAGTACTTC. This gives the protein CASSYSDDSYEQYF.

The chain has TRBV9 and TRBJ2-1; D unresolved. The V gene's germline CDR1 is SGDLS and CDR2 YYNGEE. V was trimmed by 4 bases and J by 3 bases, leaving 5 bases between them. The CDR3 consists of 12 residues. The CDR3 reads CASSTDYNEQFF. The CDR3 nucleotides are TGTGCCAGCAGCACCGACTACAATGAGCAGTTCTTC.

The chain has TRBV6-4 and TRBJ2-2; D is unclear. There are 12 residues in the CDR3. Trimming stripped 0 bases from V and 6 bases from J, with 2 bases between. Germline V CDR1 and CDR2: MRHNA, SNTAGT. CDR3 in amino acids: CASSDSSGELFF. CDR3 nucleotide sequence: TGTGCCAGCAGTGACTCATCCGGGGAGCTGTTTTTT.

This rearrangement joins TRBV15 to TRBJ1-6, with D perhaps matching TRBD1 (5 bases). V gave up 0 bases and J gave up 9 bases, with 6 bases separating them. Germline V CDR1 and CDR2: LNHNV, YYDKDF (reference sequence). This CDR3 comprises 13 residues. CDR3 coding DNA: TGTGCCACCAGCAGAGATAGGGGTTCACCCCTCCACTTT. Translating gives CATSRDRGSPLHF.